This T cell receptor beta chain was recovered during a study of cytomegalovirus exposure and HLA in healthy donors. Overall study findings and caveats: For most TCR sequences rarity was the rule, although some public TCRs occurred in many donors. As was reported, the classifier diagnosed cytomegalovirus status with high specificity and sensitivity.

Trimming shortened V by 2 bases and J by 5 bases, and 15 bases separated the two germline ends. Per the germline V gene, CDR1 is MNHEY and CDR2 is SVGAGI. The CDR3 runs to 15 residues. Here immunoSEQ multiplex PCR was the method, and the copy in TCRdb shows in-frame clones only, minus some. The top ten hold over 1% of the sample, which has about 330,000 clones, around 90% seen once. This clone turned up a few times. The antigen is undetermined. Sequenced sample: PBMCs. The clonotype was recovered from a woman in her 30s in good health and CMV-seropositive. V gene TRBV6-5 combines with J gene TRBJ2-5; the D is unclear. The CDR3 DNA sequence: TGTGCCAGCAGTTACACTCCGTCCAAGGGTGAGACCCAGTACTTC. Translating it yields CASSYTPSKGETQYF.